This T cell receptor beta chain was identified during a study of CD8+ T cells in alopecia areata. Indicated treatment: oral pan-JAK inhibitor, 5-10 mg twice daily. The CDR3 spans 14 residues. V lost 1 base and J 5 bases, leaving 14 bases between the germline ends. CDR1 is SQVTM and CDR2 is ANQGSEA in the germline V gene. As the sequencing template, cDNA was produced by extracting RNA and reverse transcribing it. Clones were read by immunoSEQ multiplex PCR, and TCRdb kept only the in-frame ones, dropping some. The table lists some 120,000 clones, approximately 54% of them singletons. Only one count was recorded for this clone.

V gene TRBV29-1 combines with J gene TRBJ1-2; no reliable D call. This clonotype was obtained from a human donor with alopecia areata. The sequencing here drew on CD8+ T cells sorted from blood, taken at week 24, from a patient treated with tofacitinib. The CDR3 coding sequence is TGCAGCGTTGAAGTGGTCGAATTCGCTTATGGCTACACCTTC. It translates to CSVEVVEFAYGYTF.